This TCR beta chain appears in the sequencing data of a study of blood T cell repertoires in COVID-19. This CDR3 is 12 amino acids long. Trimming cost V 4 bases and J 11 bases; bases outside gene matches: 3. This table comes from immunoSEQ multiplex PCR, and its TCRdb copy is limited to in-frame clones, with some not included. The repertoire holds 150,000 to 200,000 clones, nearly 90% seen once, with roughly 21% in the top ten. Sequencing input: peripheral blood. V is TRBV12-3 or TRBV12-4 and J is TRBJ1-3; 9 bases match TRBD1. The TCR comes from a man aged 55 to 70 with active or convalescent COVID-19. The CDR3, as DNA: TGTGCCAGCAGTTCAAGGACAGGGGCCATATATTTT. This encodes CASSSRTGAIYF.